The T cell receptor beta chain described here comes from a study of T cell responses to AZD1222 COVID-19 vaccine. The repertoire was sequenced with immunoSEQ multiplex PCR; TCRdb's copy has only in-frame clones and lacks some. The table includes roughly 85,000 clones, roughly nine tenths detected once. V was trimmed by 7 bases and J by 8 bases, leaving 11 bases between them. The CDR3 has 11 residues. The germline gives CDR1 MNHEY, CDR2 SMNVEV (reference sequence). This clonotype was obtained from an adult who received the AZD1222 COVID-19 vaccine. Source: peripheral blood, taken 28 days after the second AZD1222 dose. The chain links TRBV27 to TRBJ1-2, with D perhaps matching TRBD1 (6 bases). CDR3 protein: CASNGGTGYTF. For the CDR3, the DNA is TGTGCCAGCAACGGGGGGACAGGCTACACCTTC.